This is a list of T cell receptor beta chains from one sample in a study of T cell repertoires in cytomegalovirus infection. One entry per CDR3 protein results from TCRdb running MiXCR on the reads. Here the sample spans about 740,000 distinct CDR3 sequences, roughly 36% being singletons. Sequenced input: PBMCs. The receptor set was obtained from a human donor in good health (CMV status not recorded). Some clones in this sample may be carry-over from other donors' samples. The CDR3 runs from the conserved cysteine through the conserved F or W. The D gene is left open where the match is weak. For some rows the clone size is stated as once, few or many, or as a class when expanded; others skip it.

j_call: TRBJ2-2
d_call: TRBD1
clone_size: .
v_call: TRBV6-5
cdr3_aa: CASIRDRSTGELFF
cdr3_nt: TGTGCCAGCATCAGGGACAGGAGCACCGGGGAGCTGTTTTTT

j_call: TRBJ2-1
d_call: .
clone_size: .
v_call: TRBV12-3/TRBV12-4
cdr3_aa: CASSLAAGYEQFF
cdr3_nt: TGTGCCAGCAGTTTAGCAGCGGGCTATGAGCAGTTCTTC

j_call: TRBJ1-2
d_call: TRBD1
clone_size: .
v_call: TRBV28
cdr3_aa: CASSFSETGGSYGYTF
cdr3_nt: TGTGCCAGCAGTTTCTCCGAAACAGGGGGTTCCTATGGCTACACCTTC

j_call: TRBJ2-3
d_call: .
clone_size: many
v_call: TRBV7-2
cdr3_aa: CASSLNWHGDTQYF
cdr3_nt: TGTGCCAGCAGCTTAAATTGGCACGGGGATACGCAGTATTTT

j_call: TRBJ2-5
d_call: TRBD2
clone_size: .
v_call: TRBV20-1
cdr3_aa: CSARDRASGTLGETQYF
cdr3_nt: TGCAGTGCTAGAGATAGGGCTAGCGGGACCCTTGGGGAGACCCAGTACTTC

j_call: TRBJ2-1
d_call: .
clone_size: few
v_call: TRBV6-1
cdr3_aa: CASSPSYNYNEQFF
cdr3_nt: TGTGCCAGCAGCCCAAGCTACAACTACAATGAGCAGTTCTTC

j_call: TRBJ2-5
d_call: TRBD1
clone_size: .
v_call: TRBV5-1
cdr3_aa: CASSLGQGASETQYF
cdr3_nt: TGCGCCAGCAGCTTGGGACAGGGGGCGTCGGAGACCCAGTACTTC

j_call: TRBJ2-3
d_call: TRBD1
clone_size: .
v_call: TRBV7-2
cdr3_aa: CASSLAAGGASDTQYF
cdr3_nt: TGTGCCAGCAGCTTAGCCGCAGGGGGCGCGTCAGATACGCAGTATTTT

j_call: TRBJ2-7
d_call: .
clone_size: few
v_call: TRBV28
cdr3_aa: CASTKRGRAYEQYF
cdr3_nt: TGTGCCAGCACCAAGAGGGGGAGAGCCTACGAGCAGTACTTC

j_call: TRBJ1-4
d_call: .
clone_size: .
v_call: TRBV12-3/TRBV12-4
cdr3_aa: CASSRRMTETNEKLFF
cdr3_nt: TGTGCCAGCAGCCGGAGAATGACAGAAACAAATGAAAAACTGTTTTTT

j_call: TRBJ1-1
d_call: .
clone_size: .
v_call: TRBV28
cdr3_aa: CASSSPGTVNTEAFF
cdr3_nt: TGTGCCAGCAGTTCCCCCGGGACGGTAAACACTGAAGCTTTCTTT

j_call: TRBJ2-3
d_call: .
clone_size: .
v_call: TRBV29-1
cdr3_aa: CSVGFGADTQYF
cdr3_nt: TGCAGCGTTGGATTCGGGGCCGATACGCAGTATTTT

j_call: TRBJ1-1
d_call: .
clone_size: few
v_call: TRBV2
cdr3_aa: CASSETLRGKGTEAFF
cdr3_nt: TGTGCCAGCAGTGAAACCCTGCGGGGTAAGGGCACTGAAGCTTTCTTT

j_call: TRBJ2-1
d_call: .
clone_size: .
v_call: TRBV6-5
cdr3_aa: CASSYMGEQFF
cdr3_nt: TGTGCCAGCAGTTACATGGGTGAGCAGTTCTTC

j_call: TRBJ2-7
d_call: .
clone_size: .
v_call: TRBV7-3
cdr3_aa: CASSLYGRDAPTYEQYF
cdr3_nt: TGTGCCAGCAGCTTATACGGTAGGGACGCACCAACCTACGAGCAGTACTTC

j_call: TRBJ2-3
d_call: TRBD2
clone_size: .
v_call: TRBV5-1
cdr3_aa: CASSLEQASGIDTQYF
cdr3_nt: TGCGCCAGCAGCTTGGAACAAGCTAGCGGGATAGATACGCAGTATTTT

j_call: TRBJ2-7
d_call: .
clone_size: .
v_call: TRBV27
cdr3_aa: CASSQPRSLTPFEQYF
cdr3_nt: TGTGCCAGCAGCCAACCCCGGAGTCTCACCCCCTTCGAGCAGTACTTC

j_call: TRBJ1-5
d_call: .
clone_size: .
v_call: TRBV28
cdr3_aa: CALSFCGHRVW
cdr3_nt: TGTGCCCTCAGTTTTTGTGGGCACCGGGTTTGG

j_call: TRBJ2-7
d_call: TRBD1
clone_size: .
v_call: TRBV6-8
cdr3_aa: CASIDRDHEQYF
cdr3_nt: TGTGCCAGCATTGACAGGGACCACGAGCAGTACTTC

j_call: TRBJ1-5
d_call: .
clone_size: .
v_call: TRBV28
cdr3_aa: CASSPGGAAEQPQHF
cdr3_nt: TGTGCCAGCAGCCCCGGGGGGGCAGCGGAACAGCCCCAGCATTTT

j_call: TRBJ2-7
d_call: .
clone_size: .
v_call: TRBV28
cdr3_aa: CASRARTYEQYF
cdr3_nt: TGTGCCAGCAGGGCTAGAACCTACGAGCAGTACTTC

j_call: TRBJ1-1
d_call: .
clone_size: few
v_call: TRBV7-9
cdr3_aa: CASSLAGFPEAFF
cdr3_nt: TGTGCCAGCAGCTTAGCAGGGTTCCCTGAAGCTTTCTTT

j_call: TRBJ2-1
d_call: TRBD1
clone_size: .
v_call: TRBV12-3/TRBV12-4
cdr3_aa: CASSLPGTGLEEQFF
cdr3_nt: TGTGCCAGCAGTCTGCCCGGGACAGGGCTGGAGGAGCAGTTCTTC

j_call: TRBJ1-5
d_call: .
clone_size: many
v_call: TRBV10-3
cdr3_aa: CAAQGDPNQPQHF
cdr3_nt: TGTGCCGCCCAAGGAGACCCCAATCAGCCCCAGCATTTT

j_call: TRBJ2-7
d_call: .
clone_size: .
v_call: TRBV7-9
cdr3_aa: CASSSSGGRNYEQYF
cdr3_nt: TGTGCCAGCAGCTCTTCCGGGGGCCGAAACTACGAGCAGTACTTC

j_call: TRBJ1-1
d_call: .
clone_size: .
v_call: TRBV7-6
cdr3_aa: CASSPPRAQNTEAFF
cdr3_nt: TGTGCCAGCAGCCCTCCGCGGGCACAGAACACTGAAGCTTTCTTT

j_call: TRBJ2-5
d_call: .
clone_size: many
v_call: TRBV6-5
cdr3_aa: CASSYSRQKQETQYF
cdr3_nt: TGTGCCAGCAGTTACTCGCGACAGAAGCAAGAGACCCAGTACTTC

j_call: TRBJ2-2
d_call: .
clone_size: few
v_call: TRBV6-6
cdr3_aa: CASNTGTTGELFF
cdr3_nt: TGTGCCAGCAATACAGGGACCACCGGGGAGCTGTTTTTT